The table lists the clone carrying this T cell receptor (beta chain) with a few counts. The antigen is not known. The study included ophthalmopathy patients with Clinical Activity Score at least 3, NOSPECS grade at least 4 and duration under 3 months. Used for diagnoses were clinical symptoms, serum thyroxine and TRAb, thyroid ultrasound and orbital computed tomography. The PBMCs were sourced from fresh peripheral blood (less than 11 ml). The source of the sample is a study of T cells in Graves' hyperthyroidism and ophthalmopathy. Germline V gives CDR1 SGHTA, CDR2 FQGNSA. Trimming cost V 3 bases and J 0 bases; bases outside gene matches: 8. The CDR3 contains 17 residues. There were TCR beta CDR3 regions amplified from RNA transcripts. First-round RT-PCR of the TCR CDR3 relied on the HTBI primer set. TCRdb used MiXCR to reprocess the multiplex PCR reads, holding one entry per CDR3 protein. Here the sample spans about 600,000 distinct CDR3 sequences, 13% to 15% being singletons.

Study-wide results and limits: Ophthalmopathy prediction by the model preceded onset by a median 6.5 months.

The TCR was taken from a woman aged 18-35 years with Graves' ophthalmopathy. The sample consisted of blood. This chain connects TRBV7-2 to TRBJ1-5; the match to TRBD1 covers 7 bases. The CDR3 region is CASSFTFRGFSNQPQHF. The CDR3 DNA sequence: TGTGCCAGCAGCTTTACATTCAGGGGGTTTAGCAATCAGCCCCAGCATTTT.